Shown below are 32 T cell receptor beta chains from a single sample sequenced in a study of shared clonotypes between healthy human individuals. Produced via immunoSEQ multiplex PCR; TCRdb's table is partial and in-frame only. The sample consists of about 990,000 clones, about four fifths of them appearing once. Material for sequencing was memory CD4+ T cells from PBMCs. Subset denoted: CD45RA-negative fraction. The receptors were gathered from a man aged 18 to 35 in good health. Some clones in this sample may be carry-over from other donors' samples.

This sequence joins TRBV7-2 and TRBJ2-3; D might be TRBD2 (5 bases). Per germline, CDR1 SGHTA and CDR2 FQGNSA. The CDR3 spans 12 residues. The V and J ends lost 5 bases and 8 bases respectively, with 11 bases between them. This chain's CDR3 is CASSIVRGTQYF. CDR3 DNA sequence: TGTGCCAGCAGCATAGTACGGGGTACGCAGTATTTT. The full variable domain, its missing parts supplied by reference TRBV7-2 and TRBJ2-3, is GAGVSQSPSNKVTEKGKDVELRCDPISGHTALYWYRQSLGQGLEFLIYFQGNSAPDKSGLPSDRFSAERTGGSVSTLTIQRTQQEDSAVYLCASSIVRGTQYFGPGTRLTVL.

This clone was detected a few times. Here the CDR3 DNA reads TGTGCCAGCAGCTTAACGTTTCGAGGGGGGGCCGATGAGACCCAGTACTTC. Its translation: CASSLTFRGGADETQYF. V usage is TRBV7-3 and J usage is TRBJ2-5, with D perhaps matching TRBD2 (7 bases). This CDR3 is built from 17 residues. V lost 0 bases to trimming and J lost 5 bases, with 19 bases between them. Germline CDR1 is SGHTA and CDR2 is FQGTGA.

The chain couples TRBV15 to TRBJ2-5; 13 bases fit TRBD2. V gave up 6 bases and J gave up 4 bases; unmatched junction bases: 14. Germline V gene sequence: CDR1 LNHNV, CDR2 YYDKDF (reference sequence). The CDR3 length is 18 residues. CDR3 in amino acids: CATSLLWTSGSVGETQYF. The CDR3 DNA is TGTGCCACCAGTTTACTCTGGACTAGCGGGAGTGTAGGAGAGACCCAGTACTTC.

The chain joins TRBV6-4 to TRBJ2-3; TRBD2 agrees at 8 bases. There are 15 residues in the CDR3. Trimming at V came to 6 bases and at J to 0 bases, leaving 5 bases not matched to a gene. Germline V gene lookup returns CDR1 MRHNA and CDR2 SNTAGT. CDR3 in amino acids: CASRVTSGSTDTQYF. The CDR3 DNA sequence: TGTGCCAGCAGGGTAACTAGCGGAAGCACAGATACGCAGTATTTT.

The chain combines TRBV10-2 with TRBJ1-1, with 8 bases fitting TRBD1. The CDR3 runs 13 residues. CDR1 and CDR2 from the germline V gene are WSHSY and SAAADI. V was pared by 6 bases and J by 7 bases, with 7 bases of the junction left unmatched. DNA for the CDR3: TGCGCCAGCAGGACAGGGGAGGTACGTGAAGCTTTCTTT. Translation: CASRTGEVREAFF.

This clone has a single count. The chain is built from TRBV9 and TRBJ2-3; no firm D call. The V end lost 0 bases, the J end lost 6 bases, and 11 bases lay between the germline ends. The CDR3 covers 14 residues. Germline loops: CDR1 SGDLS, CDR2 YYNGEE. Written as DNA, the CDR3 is TGTGCCAGCAGCGTAGGCCGTTACCACGATACGCAGTATTTT. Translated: CASSVGRYHDTQYF.

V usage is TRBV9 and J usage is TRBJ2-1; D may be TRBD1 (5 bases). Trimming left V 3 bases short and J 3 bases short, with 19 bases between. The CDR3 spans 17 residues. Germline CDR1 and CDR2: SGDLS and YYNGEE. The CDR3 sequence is CASSAPASAGNYNEQFF. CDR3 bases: TGTGCCAGCAGCGCGCCGGCGTCGGCAGGGAACTACAATGAGCAGTTCTTC.

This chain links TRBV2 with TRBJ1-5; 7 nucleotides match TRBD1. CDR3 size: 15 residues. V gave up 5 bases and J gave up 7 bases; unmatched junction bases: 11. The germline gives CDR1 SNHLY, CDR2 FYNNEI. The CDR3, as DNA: TGTGCCAGCAGTCTATTAAAAGGGACAGACCAGCCCCAGCATTTT. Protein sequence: CASSLLKGTDQPQHF.

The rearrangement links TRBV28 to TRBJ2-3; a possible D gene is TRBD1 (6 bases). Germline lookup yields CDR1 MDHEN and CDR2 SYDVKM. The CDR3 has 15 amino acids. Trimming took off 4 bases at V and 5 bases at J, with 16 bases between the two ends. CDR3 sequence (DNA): TGTGCCAGCAGTTCTCCTAGACAGGCTAGAGATACGCAGTATTTT. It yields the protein CASSSPRQARDTQYF.

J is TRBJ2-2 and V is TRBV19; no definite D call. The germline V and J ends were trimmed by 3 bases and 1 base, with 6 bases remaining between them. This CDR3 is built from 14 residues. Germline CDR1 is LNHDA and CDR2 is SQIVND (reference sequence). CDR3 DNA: TGTGCCAGTAGTATGAGACAGAACACCGGGGAGCTGTTTTTT. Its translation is CASSMRQNTGELFF.

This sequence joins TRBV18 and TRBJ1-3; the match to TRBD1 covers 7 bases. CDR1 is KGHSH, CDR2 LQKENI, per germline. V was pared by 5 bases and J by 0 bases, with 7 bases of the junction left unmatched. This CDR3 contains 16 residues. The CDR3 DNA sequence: TGTGCCAGCTCAGGAGACAGGGTTAACTCTGGAAACACCATATATTTT. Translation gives CASSGDRVNSGNTIYF.

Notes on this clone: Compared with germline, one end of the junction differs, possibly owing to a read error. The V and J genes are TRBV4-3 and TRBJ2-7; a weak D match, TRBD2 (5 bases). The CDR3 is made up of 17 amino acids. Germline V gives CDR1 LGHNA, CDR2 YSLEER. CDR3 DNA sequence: TGCGCCAGCAGCCAAGAAAGTGGGGAACAACTAGTCGGGGAGCCGTACTTC. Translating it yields CASSQESGEQLVGEPYF.

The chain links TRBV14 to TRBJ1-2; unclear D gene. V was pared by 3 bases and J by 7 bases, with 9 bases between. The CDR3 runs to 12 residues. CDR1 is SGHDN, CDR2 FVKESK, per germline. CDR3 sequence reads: CASSQTFSGYTF. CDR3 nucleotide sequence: TGTGCCAGCAGCCAGACATTCTCTGGCTACACCTTC.

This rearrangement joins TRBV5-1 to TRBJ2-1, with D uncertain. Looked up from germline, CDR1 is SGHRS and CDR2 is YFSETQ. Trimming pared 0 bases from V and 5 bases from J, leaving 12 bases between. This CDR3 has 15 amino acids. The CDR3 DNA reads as TGCGCCAGCAGCTTGGCCCTATCACAGAACAATGAGCAGTTCTTC. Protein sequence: CASSLALSQNNEQFF. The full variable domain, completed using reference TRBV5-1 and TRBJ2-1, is KAGVTQTPRYLIKTRGQQVTLSCSPISGHRSVSWYQQTPGQGLQFLFEYFSETQRNKGNFPGRFSGRQFSNSRSEMNVSTLELGDSALYLCASSLALSQNNEQFFGPGTRLTVL.

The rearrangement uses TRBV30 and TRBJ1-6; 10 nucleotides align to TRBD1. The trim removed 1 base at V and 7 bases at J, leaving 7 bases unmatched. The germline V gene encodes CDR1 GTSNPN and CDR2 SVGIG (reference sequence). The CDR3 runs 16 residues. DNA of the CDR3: TGTGCCTGGAGTGCCCTCGACAGGGGGCGAAATTCACCCCTCCACTTT. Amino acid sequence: CAWSALDRGRNSPLHF.

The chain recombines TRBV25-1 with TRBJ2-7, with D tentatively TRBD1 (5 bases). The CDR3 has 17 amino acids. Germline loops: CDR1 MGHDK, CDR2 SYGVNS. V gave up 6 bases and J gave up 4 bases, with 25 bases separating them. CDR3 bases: TGTGCCAGCAGCGAAGGGCCTGGGGCAGGCAAGGGGTACGAGCAGTACTTC. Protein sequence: CASSEGPGAGKGYEQYF.

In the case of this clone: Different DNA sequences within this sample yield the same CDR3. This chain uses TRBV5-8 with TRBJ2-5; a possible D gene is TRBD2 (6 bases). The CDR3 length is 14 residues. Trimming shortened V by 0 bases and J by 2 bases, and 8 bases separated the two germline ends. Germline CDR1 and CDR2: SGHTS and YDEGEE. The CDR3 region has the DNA TGTGCCAGCAGCTTGGATGGGGGGCAAGAGACCCAGTACTTC. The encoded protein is CASSLDGGQETQYF.

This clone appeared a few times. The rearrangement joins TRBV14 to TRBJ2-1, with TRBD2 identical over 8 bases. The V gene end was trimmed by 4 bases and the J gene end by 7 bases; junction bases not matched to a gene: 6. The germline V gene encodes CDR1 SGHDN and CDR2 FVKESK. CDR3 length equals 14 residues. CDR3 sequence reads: CASSPSSGLNEQFF. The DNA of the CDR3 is TGTGCCAGCAGCCCTTCTAGCGGGTTGAATGAGCAGTTCTTC. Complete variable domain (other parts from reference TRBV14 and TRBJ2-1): EAGVTQFPSHSVIEKGQTVTLRCDPISGHDNLYWYRRVMGKEIKFLLHFVKESKQDESGMPNNRFLAERTGGTYSTLKVQPAELEDSGVYFCASSPSSGLNEQFFGPGTRLTVL.

CDR3 residues: CASRPSGRGEETQYF. CDR3 DNA: TGTGCCAGCAGACCAAGCGGGAGAGGTGAGGAGACCCAGTACTTC. The chain has TRBV5-4 and TRBJ2-5; 8 bases map to TRBD2. The germline V gene encodes CDR1 SGHNT and CDR2 YYREEE (reference sequence). The V gene end was trimmed by 5 bases and the J gene end by 5 bases; junction bases not matched to a gene: 11. The CDR3 is 15 amino acids.

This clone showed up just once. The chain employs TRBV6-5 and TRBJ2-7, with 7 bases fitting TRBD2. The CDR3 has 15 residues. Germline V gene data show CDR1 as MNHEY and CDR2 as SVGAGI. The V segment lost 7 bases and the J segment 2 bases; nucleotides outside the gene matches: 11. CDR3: CASTALRGETYEQYF. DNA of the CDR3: TGTGCCAGCACCGCCCTACGGGGGGAGACCTACGAGCAGTACTTC.

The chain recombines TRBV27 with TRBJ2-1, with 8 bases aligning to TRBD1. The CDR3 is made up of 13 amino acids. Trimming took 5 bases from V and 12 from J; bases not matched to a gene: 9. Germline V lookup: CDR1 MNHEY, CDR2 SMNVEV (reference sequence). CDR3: CASSTTRGTGQFF. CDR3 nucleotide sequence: TGTGCCAGCAGTACCACCCGCGGGACAGGGCAGTTCTTC.

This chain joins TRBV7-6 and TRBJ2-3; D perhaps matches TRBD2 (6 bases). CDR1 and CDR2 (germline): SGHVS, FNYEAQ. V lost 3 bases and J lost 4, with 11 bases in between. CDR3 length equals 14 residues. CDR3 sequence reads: CASSFSGSSDTQYF. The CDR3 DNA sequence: TGTGCCAGCAGCTTCTCCGGGAGTTCAGATACGCAGTATTTT.

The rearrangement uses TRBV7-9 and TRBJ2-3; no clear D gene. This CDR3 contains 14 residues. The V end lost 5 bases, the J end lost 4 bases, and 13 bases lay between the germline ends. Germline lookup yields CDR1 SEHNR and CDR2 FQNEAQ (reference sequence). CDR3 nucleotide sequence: TGTGCCAGCAGCCTCGGGTCCTCCGCAGATACGCAGTATTTT. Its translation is CASSLGSSADTQYF.

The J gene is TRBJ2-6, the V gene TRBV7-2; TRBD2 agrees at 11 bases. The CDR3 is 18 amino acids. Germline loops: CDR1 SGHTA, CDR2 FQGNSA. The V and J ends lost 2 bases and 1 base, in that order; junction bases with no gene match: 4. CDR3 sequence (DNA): TGTGCCAGCAGCTTATTGGTAGCGGGAGGGTCTGGGGCCAACGTCCTGACTTTC. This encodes CASSLLVAGGSGANVLTF.

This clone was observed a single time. The CDR3 loop is CASSQDRGTDAGELFF. For the CDR3, the DNA is TGTGCCAGCAGCCAAGACCGGGGGACAGATGCCGGGGAGCTGTTTTTT. The chain couples TRBV14 to TRBJ2-2; possibly TRBD1 for D (7 bases). The germline V gene encodes CDR1 SGHDN and CDR2 FVKESK. V was cut by 0 bases and J by 6 bases, with 14 bases left in between. The CDR3 covers 16 residues.

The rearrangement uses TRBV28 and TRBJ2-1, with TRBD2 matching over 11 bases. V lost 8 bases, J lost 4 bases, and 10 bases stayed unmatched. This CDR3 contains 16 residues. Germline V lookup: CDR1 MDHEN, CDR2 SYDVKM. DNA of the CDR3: TGTGCCAGCCTGGGCACTAGCGGGAGCGGGTACAATGAGCAGTTCTTC. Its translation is CASLGTSGSGYNEQFF.

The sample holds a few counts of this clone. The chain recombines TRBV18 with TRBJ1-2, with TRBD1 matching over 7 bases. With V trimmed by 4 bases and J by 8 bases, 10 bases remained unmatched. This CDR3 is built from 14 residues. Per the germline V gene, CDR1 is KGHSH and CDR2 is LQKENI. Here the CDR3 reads CASSLPGTVVGYTF. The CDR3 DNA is TGTGCCAGCTCACTGCCCGGGACAGTCGTGGGCTACACCTTC.

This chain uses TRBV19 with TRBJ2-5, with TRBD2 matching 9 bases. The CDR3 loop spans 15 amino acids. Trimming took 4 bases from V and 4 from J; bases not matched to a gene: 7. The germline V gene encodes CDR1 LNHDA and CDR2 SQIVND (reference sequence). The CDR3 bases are TGTGCCAGTAGTACCGATAGCGGGAGTGGAGAGACCCAGTACTTC. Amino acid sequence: CASSTDSGSGETQYF.

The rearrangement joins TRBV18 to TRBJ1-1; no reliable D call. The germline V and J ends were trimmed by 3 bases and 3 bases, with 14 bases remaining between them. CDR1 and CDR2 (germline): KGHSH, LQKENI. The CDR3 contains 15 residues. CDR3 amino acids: CASSPVSGFDTEAFF. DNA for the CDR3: TGTGCCAGCTCACCCGTGTCTGGGTTTGACACTGAAGCTTTCTTT.

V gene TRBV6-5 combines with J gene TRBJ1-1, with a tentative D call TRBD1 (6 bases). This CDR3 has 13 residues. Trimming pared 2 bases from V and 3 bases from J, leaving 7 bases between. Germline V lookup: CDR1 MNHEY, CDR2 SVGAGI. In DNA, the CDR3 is TGTGCCAGCAGTTACAGGGGGGACACTGAAGCTTTCTTT. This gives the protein CASSYRGDTEAFF.

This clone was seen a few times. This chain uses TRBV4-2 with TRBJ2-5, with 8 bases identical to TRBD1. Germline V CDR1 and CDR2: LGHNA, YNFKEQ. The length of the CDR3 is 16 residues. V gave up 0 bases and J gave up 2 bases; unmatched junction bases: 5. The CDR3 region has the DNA TGTGCCAGCAGCCAAGATCAGGGGGCGCGTCAAGAGACCCAGTACTTC. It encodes CASSQDQGARQETQYF.

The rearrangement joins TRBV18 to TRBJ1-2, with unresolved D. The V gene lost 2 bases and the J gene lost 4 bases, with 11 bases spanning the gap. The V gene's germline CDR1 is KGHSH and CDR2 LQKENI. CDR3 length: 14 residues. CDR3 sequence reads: CASSPIERAYGYTF. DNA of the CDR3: TGTGCCAGCTCACCAATCGAACGGGCCTATGGCTACACCTTC.